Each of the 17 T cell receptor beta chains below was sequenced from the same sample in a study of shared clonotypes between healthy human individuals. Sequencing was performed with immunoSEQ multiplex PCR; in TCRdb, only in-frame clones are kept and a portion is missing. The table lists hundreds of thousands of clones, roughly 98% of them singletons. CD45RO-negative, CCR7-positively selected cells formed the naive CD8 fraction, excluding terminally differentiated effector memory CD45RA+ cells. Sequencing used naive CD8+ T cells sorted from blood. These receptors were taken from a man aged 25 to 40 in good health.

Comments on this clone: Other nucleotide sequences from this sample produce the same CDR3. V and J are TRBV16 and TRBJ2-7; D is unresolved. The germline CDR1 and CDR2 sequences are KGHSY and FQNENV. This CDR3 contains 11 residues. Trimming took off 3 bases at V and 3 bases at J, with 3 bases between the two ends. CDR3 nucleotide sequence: TGTGCCAGCAGCCAGAACTACGAGCAGTACTTC. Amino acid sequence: CASSQNYEQYF.

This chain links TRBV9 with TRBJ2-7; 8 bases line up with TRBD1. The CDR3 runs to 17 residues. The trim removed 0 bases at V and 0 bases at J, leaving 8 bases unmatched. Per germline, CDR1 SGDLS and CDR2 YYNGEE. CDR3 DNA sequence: TGTGCCAGCAGCGTAGGGACAGGGTTCACTAGCTCCTACGAGCAGTACTTC. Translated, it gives CASSVGTGFTSSYEQYF.

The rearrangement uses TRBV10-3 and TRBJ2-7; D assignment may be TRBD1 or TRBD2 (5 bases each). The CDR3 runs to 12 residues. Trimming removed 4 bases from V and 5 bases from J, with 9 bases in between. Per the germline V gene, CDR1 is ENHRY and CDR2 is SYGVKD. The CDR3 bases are TGTGCCATCAGTGCCGAGGGGAACGAGCAGTACTTC. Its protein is CAISAEGNEQYF.

This chain's CDR3 is CASSPDSNQPQHF. The DNA for the CDR3 is TGTGCCAGCTCACCTGATAGCAATCAGCCCCAGCATTTT. The V and J genes are TRBV18 and TRBJ1-5; D not certain. With 3 bases removed from V and 0 bases from J, the gap between germline ends came to 3 bases. The CDR3 contains 13 residues. CDR1 KGHSH and CDR2 LQKENI come from the germline V gene.

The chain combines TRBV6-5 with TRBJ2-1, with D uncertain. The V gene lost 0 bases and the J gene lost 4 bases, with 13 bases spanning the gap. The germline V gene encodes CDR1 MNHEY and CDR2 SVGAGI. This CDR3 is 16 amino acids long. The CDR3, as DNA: TGTGCCAGCAGTTACTCTGGCAGCAACTATTACAATGAGCAGTTCTTC. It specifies CASSYSGSNYYNEQFF.

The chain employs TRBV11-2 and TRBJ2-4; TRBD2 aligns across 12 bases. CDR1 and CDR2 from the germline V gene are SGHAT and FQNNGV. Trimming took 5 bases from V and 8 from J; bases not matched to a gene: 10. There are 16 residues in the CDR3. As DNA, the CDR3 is TGTGCCAGCAGCACTAGCGGGAGGATTGTATTTGACATTCAGTACTTC. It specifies CASSTSGRIVFDIQYF.

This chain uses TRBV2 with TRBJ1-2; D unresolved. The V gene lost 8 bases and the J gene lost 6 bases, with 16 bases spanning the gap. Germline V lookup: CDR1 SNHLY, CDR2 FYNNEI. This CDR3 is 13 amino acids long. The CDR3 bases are TGTGCCAGCCCCCCGGGTTCGGGGAATGGCTACACCTTC. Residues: CASPPGSGNGYTF.

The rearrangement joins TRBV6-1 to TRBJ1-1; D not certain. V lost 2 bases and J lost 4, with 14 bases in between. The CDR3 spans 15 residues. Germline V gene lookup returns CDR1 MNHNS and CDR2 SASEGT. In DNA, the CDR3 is TGTGCCAGCAGTGAACTCCGCTCAGGTGGCACTGAAGCTTTCTTT. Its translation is CASSELRSGGTEAFF.

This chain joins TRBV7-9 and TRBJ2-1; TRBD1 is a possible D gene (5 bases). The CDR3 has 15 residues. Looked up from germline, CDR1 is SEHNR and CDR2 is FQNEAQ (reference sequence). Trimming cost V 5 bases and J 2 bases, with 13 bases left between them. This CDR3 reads CASSQQESPYNEQFF. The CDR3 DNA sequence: TGTGCCAGCAGCCAACAGGAGTCCCCCTACAATGAGCAGTTCTTC.

CDR3 sequence (DNA): TGTGCCAGCAGCCCGACAGGGGGATACAATGAGCAGTTCTTC. Amino acids: CASSPTGGYNEQFF. The chain employs TRBV11-3 and TRBJ2-1, with 9 bases aligning to TRBD1. Per germline, CDR1 SGHNT and CDR2 YENEEA. The J segment lost 4 bases and the V segment lost 5 bases, leaving 3 bases of the junction unmatched. This CDR3 has 14 amino acids. The full variable domain, rest sourced from reference TRBV11-3 and TRBJ2-1, is EAGVVQSPRYKIIEKKQPVAFWCNPISGHNTLYWYLQNLGQGPELLIRYENEEAVDDSQLPKDRFSAERLKGVDSTLKIQPAELGDSAVYLCASSPTGGYNEQFFGPGTRLTVL.

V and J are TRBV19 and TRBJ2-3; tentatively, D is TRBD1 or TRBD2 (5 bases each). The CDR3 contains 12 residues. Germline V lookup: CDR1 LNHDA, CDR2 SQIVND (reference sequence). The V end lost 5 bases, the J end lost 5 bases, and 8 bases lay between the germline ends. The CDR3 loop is CASSRGVDTQYF. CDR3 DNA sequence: TGTGCCAGTAGTCGAGGGGTAGATACGCAGTATTTT.

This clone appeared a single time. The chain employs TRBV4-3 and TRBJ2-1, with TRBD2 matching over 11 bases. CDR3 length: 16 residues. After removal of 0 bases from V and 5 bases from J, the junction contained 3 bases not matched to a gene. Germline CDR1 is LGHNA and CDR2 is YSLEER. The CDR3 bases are TGCGCCAGCAGCCAAGAAGAGGGACTAGCGGACAATGAGCAGTTCTTC. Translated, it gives CASSQEEGLADNEQFF.

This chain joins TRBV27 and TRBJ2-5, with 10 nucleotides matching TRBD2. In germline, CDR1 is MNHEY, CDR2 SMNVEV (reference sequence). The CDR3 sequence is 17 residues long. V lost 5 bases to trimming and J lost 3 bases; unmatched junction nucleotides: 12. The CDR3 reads CASSPLMAGTSEETQYF. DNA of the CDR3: TGTGCCAGCAGTCCTTTAATGGCCGGGACTAGCGAAGAGACCCAGTACTTC.

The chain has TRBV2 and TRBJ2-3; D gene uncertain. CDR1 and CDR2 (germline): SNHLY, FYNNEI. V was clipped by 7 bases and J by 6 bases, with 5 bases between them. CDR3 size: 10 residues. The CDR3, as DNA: TGTGCCAGCAAGGAGGATACGCAGTATTTT. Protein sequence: CASKEDTQYF.

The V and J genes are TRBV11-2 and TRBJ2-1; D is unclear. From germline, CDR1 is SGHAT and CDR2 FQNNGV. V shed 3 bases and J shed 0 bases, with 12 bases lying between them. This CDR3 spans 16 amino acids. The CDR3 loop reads CASSFNGYSSYNEQFF. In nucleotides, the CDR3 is TGTGCCAGCAGCTTTAACGGGTATAGCTCCTACAATGAGCAGTTCTTC. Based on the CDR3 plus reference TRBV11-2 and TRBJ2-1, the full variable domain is EAGVAQSPRYKIIEKRQSVAFWCNPISGHATLYWYQQILGQGPKLLIQFQNNGVVDDSQLPKDRFSAERLKGVDSTLKIQPAKLEDSAVYLCASSFNGYSSYNEQFFGPGTRLTVL.

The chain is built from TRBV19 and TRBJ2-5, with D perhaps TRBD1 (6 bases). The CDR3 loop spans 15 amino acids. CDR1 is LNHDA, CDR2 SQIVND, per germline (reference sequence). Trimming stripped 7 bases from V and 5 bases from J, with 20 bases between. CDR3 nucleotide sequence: TGTGCCAGTAAGAGCGCAGGGGCCCCTTCGGAGACCCAGTACTTC. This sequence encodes CASKSAGAPSETQYF.

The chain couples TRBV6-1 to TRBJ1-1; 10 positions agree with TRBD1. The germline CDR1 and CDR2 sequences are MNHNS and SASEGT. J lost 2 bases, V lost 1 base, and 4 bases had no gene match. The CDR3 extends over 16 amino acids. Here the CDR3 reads CASSEGQGAVNTEAFF. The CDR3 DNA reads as TGTGCCAGCAGTGAAGGACAGGGGGCGGTAAACACTGAAGCTTTCTTT.